The sequence of this T cell receptor (beta chain) was determined in a study of blood T cell repertoires in COVID-19. The wider study: Specimens from acute and convalescent COVID-19 originated in the United States, Italy and Spain. PBMCs, B-cell-depleted T cells, or T cells provided the cDNA or gDNA that made up the material.

Per the germline V gene, CDR1 is LGHDT and CDR2 is YNNKEL (reference sequence). The CDR3 sequence is 15 residues long. Trimming shortened V by 0 bases and J by 4 bases, and 12 bases separated the two germline ends. The Seattle patients joined while their infection was active and were tracked longitudinally afterward. Profiled with immunoSEQ multiplex PCR; TCRdb holds only in-frame clones, not every one. The table lists roughly 240,000 clones, about 82% of them singletons. Input material: peripheral blood. The chain combines TRBV3-1 (or the pseudogene TRBV3-2) with TRBJ1-2; no definite D call. The source is a woman of 80 years or more with COVID-19, enrolled during active disease. The CDR3 DNA follows: TGTGCCAGCAGCCAAGATTACAGAAACATCTATGGCTACACCTTC. Protein: CASSQDYRNIYGYTF.